This TCR beta chain was found in a study of blood T cells in healthy people across ages. Together with a sample-barcoded 5' primer, a J-beta primer mix was included in a second PCR lasting roughly 7 to 11 cycles. One entry per CDR3 protein results from TCRdb running MiXCR on the 5' RACE reads. The table has 1.5 million or so distinct CDR3 sequences, about 40% seen once; the top ten hold roughly 8.2%. Only a few counts were recorded for this clonotype. Sequenced sample: blood. The receptor was isolated from a woman between 18 and 30 years old in good health.

This chain's CDR3 is CASSKAGGGEQFF. CDR3 in DNA: TGTGCCAGCAGTAAAGCGGGAGGTGGTGAGCAGTTCTTC. This chain connects TRBV27 to TRBJ2-1; 9 bases line up with TRBD2. CDR3 length equals 13 residues. Per the germline V gene, CDR1 is MNHEY and CDR2 is SMNVEV (reference sequence). J was trimmed by 9 bases and V by 5 bases; bases with no gene match: 5.